This TCR beta chain was identified in a study of T cells expressing NK-cell markers. A note on this clonotype: As yet, its antigen is unknown.

Findings of the study overall: The dominant NKG2C+ clonotypes represented roughly 1.0-7.5% of CD8+ T cells in several donors.

TCRdb reanalyzed the 5' RACE reads, giving one entry per CDR3 protein sequence and no DNA. The sample includes 400,000 to 550,000 distinct CDR3 sequences. The CDR3 extends over 14 amino acids. Germline V CDR1 and CDR2: SGDLS, YYNGEE. The sequencing sample was made of blood T cells: a sorted CD56 or NKG2C T cell subset, CD4+ or CD8+ T cells, or bulk PBMC T cells (not recorded which). The rearrangement links TRBV9 to TRBJ2-7. The receptor comes from a woman aged 18-70 years in good health. CDR3 protein: CASSVSGEAYEQYF. Based on the CDR3 plus reference TRBV9 and TRBJ2-7, the full variable domain is DSGVTQTPKHLITATGQRVTLRCSPRSGDLSVYWYQQSLDQGLQFLIQYYNGEERAKGNILERFSAQQFPDLHSELNLSSLELGDSALYFCASSVSGEAYEQYFGPGTRLTVT.